This T cell receptor (beta chain) comes out of a study of blood T cell repertoires in COVID-19 (dated by TCRdb to the early 2020s). Regarding the complete study: Samples covering the acute and convalescent phases of COVID-19 were provided by collaborators in the United States, Italy and Spain. The prospective study material was composed of cDNA or gDNA derived from T cells, B-cell-depleted T cells, or PBMCs. Subjects who had been exposed to COVID-19, were actively infected with it, or had recovered from it provided the deeply sampled blood TCRbeta repertoires that made up the dataset. A freely available public database, intended as a resource for researchers studying the immune response to SARS-CoV-2, is where the repertoires were released. The samples were drawn from two sources: the first 160 participants of the ongoing ImmuneRACE study, and 1,000 to 1,500 subjects contributed by 6 global collaborators. The sample metadata nearly always contained a de-identified subject ID, COVID-19 status, age in years and sex. Where HLA class I and class II types were available, the types were taken from metadata supplied by the sample provider, not from assay-based typing. Overall results and qualifications from the work: The amount of clinical and demographic metadata varied by source and participant and was provided uncurated.

Per the germline V gene (reference sequence), LNHDA is the CDR1 and SQIVND is the CDR2. V is clipped by 1 base and J by 5 bases, and the sequence between their germline boundaries is 9 bases long. Taken from cysteine to phenylalanine, the CDR3 has 14 residues. Just the 42-base CDR3 DNA is kept, in frame starting at base 1. Participants in the prospective study were aged roughly 18 to 100 years, lived in about two dozen United States geographic areas, and enrolled through a virtual design. In the prospective study, cohorts were assigned on the basis of participant-reported clinical history obtained from a screening survey and a study questionnaire. In the prospective study, mobile phlebotomists collected whole blood, serum and a nasopharyngeal or oropharyngeal swab from each participant. Additional blood draws and questionnaires over an approximately 2-month period could optionally be provided by prospective study participants. Blood samples from the prospective study were shipped frozen or at room temperature prior to DNA extraction.

This clone was seen only a few times. Its recognized antigen is unknown. Base qualities are missing; no much larger clone stands one base away. The immunoSEQ Assay, a bias-controlled multiplex PCR, was used to amplify TCRbeta CDR3 regions from genomic DNA. Regarding the original processing steps: The number of nucleated cells in each sample was estimated by amplification of reference gene primers within the assay. To quantify the absolute abundance of each unique TCRbeta CDR3 rearrangement, sequence reads were collapsed and filtered. For each sample, productive Simpson clonality was calculated as the square root of Simpson's diversity index over productive rearrangements. Not all clones reach the TCRdb copy of this immuneACCESS table, which keeps in-frame sequences only. Checked studies attribute under half of the gap to unresolved V genes and leave the rest unexplained. The V and J calls and the clone size are those of that table, but D and trimming were determined from the DNA. This sample lists about 440,000 clones; about 90% were detected once. The ten largest clones take up nearly 2% of the sample.

The rearrangement combines TRBV19 with TRBJ1-5; the D gene is perhaps TRBD1, from 5 matching bases. This receptor was obtained from a woman aged 18-30 years with acute COVID-19. Material for sequencing was PBMCs or T cells enriched from blood (not recorded which). The CDR3 here reads CASSIGGLYQPQHF. The nucleotide sequence is TGTGCCAGTAGTATAGGGGGCCTTTATCAGCCCCAGCATTTT.